The TCR beta chain under discussion was sequenced for a study of CD8+ T cells in alopecia areata. Study-wide context: Affected scalp percentage gauged treated patients' severity.

Following RNA extraction, reverse transcription yielded cDNA that acted as the sequencing template. Sequencing was performed with immunoSEQ multiplex PCR; in TCRdb, only in-frame clones are kept and a portion is missing. The sample holds about 250,000 clones, 60% seen once. Treatment indicated: oral pan-JAK inhibitor, 5-10 mg twice daily. There are 13 residues in the CDR3. Germline V gene lookup returns CDR1 SGHRS and CDR2 YFSETQ. V trimming: 4 bases; J trimming: 6 bases; junction bases outside the gene matches: 4. The chain couples TRBV5-1 to TRBJ2-1; TRBD1 matches at 7 bases. This receptor was identified in a human donor with alopecia areata. The sequenced sample was CD4+ T cells sorted from blood, obtained at week 52, from a patient treated with tofacitinib. The CDR3 spells CASSPQGSNEQFF. In DNA, the CDR3 is TGCGCCAGCAGCCCACAGGGGAGCAATGAGCAGTTCTTC.